This TCR beta chain is from a study of CD8 T cells in Susac syndrome. Study observations and caveats: The study recognized that the number of individuals in its TCR sequencing and HLA analysis was relatively small.

The authors reverse transcribed roughly 0.5 to 1 ug RNA with random hexamers. Coverage of TCR beta CDR3 amplification by immunoSEQ multiplex PCR extended to 54 Vbeta and 13 Jbeta. TCRdb itself ran the immunoSEQ multiplex PCR reads through MiXCR, one entry per CDR3 protein. The sample lists a few hundred thousand distinct CDR3 sequences, 92% occurring once. In the case of this clonotype: Its matching antigen is unknown.

The CDR3 is 15 amino acids. Per germline, CDR1 MGHRA and CDR2 YSYEKL. V gave up 6 bases and J gave up 2 bases, with 14 bases separating them. CD8+ and CD4+ T cells from blood underwent TCR beta sequencing. The gene calls are TRBV4-1 and TRBJ1-5; D gene uncertain. Source material: CD8+ T cells from PBMCs. The clonotype was recovered from a human donor with multiple sclerosis. In DNA, the CDR3 is TGCGCCAGCAGTCAGACCGATGAGCGCAATCAGCCCCAGCATTTT. Protein: CASSQTDERNQPQHF.